This T cell receptor beta chain emerged from a study of blood T cell repertoires in COVID-19. Clones were sequenced by immunoSEQ multiplex PCR, and TCRdb holds only the in-frame ones, with some missing. Of 150,000 or so clones in the sample, 81% were seen once. Sequencing was performed on PBMCs or T cells enriched from blood (not recorded which). The source is a middle-aged woman with acute COVID-19.

CDR3 DNA: TGTGCCAGCAGTGAAGCGCTGGACATCCACACTGAAGCTTTCTTT. As protein: CASSEALDIHTEAFF. V is TRBV6-1 and J is TRBJ1-1, with a tentative D call TRBD1 (5 bases). The CDR3 runs to 15 residues. The germline gives CDR1 MNHNS, CDR2 SASEGT. Trimming took 0 bases from V and 3 from J, leaving 11 bases between them.